The 22 T cell receptor beta chains in this list originate from one sample, sequenced in a study of blood T cell repertoires in COVID-19. Measured with immunoSEQ multiplex PCR; TCRdb has only the in-frame clones, and not every one. The sample has some 82,000 clones, around 83% seen once; the top ten hold less than 40%. Sequencing used peripheral blood. Receptors originate from an elderly man with active or convalescent COVID-19.

The genes are TRBV5-6 and TRBJ1-1; D is possibly TRBD1 (6 bases). Trimming removed 2 bases at V and 13 bases at J, with 12 bases between. CDR1 is SGHDT and CDR2 is YYEEEE in the germline V gene. CDR3 length: 11 residues. The CDR3 reads CASSFSGAVFF. The CDR3 nucleotides are TGTGCCAGCAGCTTCTCAGGGGCGGTTTTCTTT.

The table lists this clone with a count of one. The chain has TRBV9 and TRBJ2-3, with 8 bases matching TRBD1. V gave up 3 bases and J gave up 2 bases; unmatched junction bases: 8. The CDR3 covers 16 residues. Germline V gives CDR1 SGDLS, CDR2 YYNGEE. CDR3 in DNA: TGTGCCAGCAGCGACCCGACAGGGGAGCCCACAGATACGCAGTATTTT. It codes for CASSDPTGEPTDTQYF. Full variable domain (outside the CDR3, taken from reference TRBV9 and TRBJ2-3): DSGVTQTPKHLITATGQRVTLRCSPRSGDLSVYWYQQSLDQGLQFLIQYYNGEERAKGNILERFSAQQFPDLHSELNLSSLELGDSALYFCASSDPTGEPTDTQYFGPGTRLTVL.

V and J are TRBV5-4 and TRBJ2-1; the D gene is possibly TRBD1 (5 bases). Germline loops: CDR1 SGHNT, CDR2 YYREEE (reference sequence). The CDR3 length is 17 residues. Trimming removed 6 bases from V and 2 bases from J, with 21 bases in between. DNA of the CDR3: TGTGCCAGCACCCAAGGTAGGGGATACGGAACCTACAATGAGCAGTTCTTC. Amino acid sequence: CASTQGRGYGTYNEQFF.

J is TRBJ1-1 and V is TRBV6-5; tentatively, D is TRBD1 (6 bases). V shed 4 bases and J shed 1 base, with 10 bases lying between them. CDR1 MNHEY and CDR2 SVGAGI come from the germline V gene. The CDR3 consists of 14 residues. DNA of the CDR3: TGTGCCAGCAGTTTATACAGGGCGAACACTGAAGCTTTCTTT. Residues: CASSLYRANTEAFF.

The rearrangement joins TRBV10-2 to TRBJ2-1, with 7 bases matching TRBD2. This CDR3 spans 13 amino acids. The V segment lost 6 bases and the J segment 7 bases; nucleotides outside the gene matches: 6. Germline values: CDR1 WSHSY, CDR2 SAAADI. Here the CDR3 reads CASSGTTLNEQFF. DNA for the CDR3: TGCGCCAGCAGCGGGACTACCCTAAATGAGCAGTTCTTC.

The CDR3 region is CASNQTSSGRVSETQYF. The CDR3 DNA reads as TGTGCCAGCAACCAGACCTCTAGCGGGAGGGTCTCAGAGACCCAGTACTTC. The V and J genes are TRBV12-1 and TRBJ2-5; TRBD2 was called by the table and not checked on the DNA. TRBV12-1 is assigned pseudogene status. The CDR3 runs 17 residues.

This chain connects TRBV20-1 to TRBJ2-3; TRBD2 agrees at 11 bases. Trimming at V came to 3 bases and at J to 1 base, leaving 12 bases not matched to a gene. The CDR3 has 18 residues. Germline CDR1 reads DFQATT; CDR2 reads SNEGSKA (reference sequence). The CDR3, as DNA: TGCAGTGCTAGTCCTAGGAGAGGGACTAGCGGCCGCACAGATACGCAGTATTTT. Its protein product is CSASPRRGTSGRTDTQYF.

The chain couples TRBV4-1 to TRBJ1-1; 7 nucleotides align to TRBD1. Germline V CDR1 and CDR2: MGHRA, YSYEKL. J was trimmed by 4 bases and V by 1 base; bases with no gene match: 9. CDR3 size: 16 residues. CDR3 nucleotide sequence: TGCGCCAGCAGCCAAGGGGTTCGACAGGGACCCACTGAAGCTTTCTTT. It specifies CASSQGVRQGPTEAFF.

Only a few counts were recorded for this clone. The chain links TRBV18 to TRBJ1-1; weak D call: TRBD1 (5 bases). The CDR3 contains 12 residues. Trimming cost V 5 bases and J 7 bases, with 11 bases left between them. Germline lookup yields CDR1 KGHSH and CDR2 LQKENI. The CDR3 DNA sequence: TGTGCCAGCTCATTAAAGGGGAATGAAGCTTTCTTT. It encodes CASSLKGNEAFF.

The rearrangement uses TRBV6-4 and TRBJ2-2; D is ambiguous. CDR1 and CDR2 (germline): MRHNA, SNTAGT. Trimming shortened V by 1 base and J by 6 bases, and 15 bases separated the two germline ends. The CDR3 length is 16 residues. Here the CDR3 DNA reads TGTGCCAGCAGTGACTTCGGCCGGGTTGGCGCCGGGGAGCTGTTTTTT. Translated, it gives CASSDFGRVGAGELFF.

V usage is TRBV6-2 or TRBV6-3 and J usage is TRBJ1-2; D might be TRBD1 (5 bases). CDR3 size: 15 residues. V lost 0 bases, J lost 4 bases, and 12 bases lay in between. The germline CDR1 and CDR2 sequences are MNHEY and SVGEGT. Written as DNA, the CDR3 is TGTGCCAGCAGTTACTCAGGCGGGGGTCCCTATGGCTACACCTTC. Translation gives CASSYSGGGPYGYTF.

This sequence joins TRBV29-1 and TRBJ2-2; TRBD2 agrees at 9 bases. V was clipped by 5 bases and J by 4 bases; unmatched bases: 11. The CDR3 is 16 residues long. The V gene's germline CDR1 is SQVTM and CDR2 ANQGSEA. The DNA for the CDR3 is TGCAGCGTTTCTTCCTCCGGGACTAGCACCACCGGGGAGCTGTTTTTT. It specifies CSVSSSGTSTTGELFF.

This clone was counted once. This chain uses TRBV7-2 with TRBJ1-6; D perhaps matches TRBD1 (6 bases). Germline-derived CDR1 and CDR2 are SGHTA and FQGNSA. V was cut by 6 bases and J by 3 bases, with 9 bases left in between. This CDR3 spans 14 amino acids. The CDR3 DNA reads as TGTGCCAGCAGGCCGGGACACTATAATTCACCCCTCCACTTT. Amino acids: CASRPGHYNSPLHF.

J is TRBJ2-5 and V is TRBV10-2, with D perhaps matching TRBD1 (5 bases). V was trimmed by 5 bases and J by 5 bases, leaving 12 bases between them. This CDR3 is 13 amino acids long. The germline gives CDR1 WSHSY, CDR2 SAAADI. CDR3 protein: CASSPGQGETQYF. In DNA, the CDR3 is TGCGCCAGCAGTCCCGGGCAGGGCGAGACCCAGTACTTC.

The chain combines TRBV30 with TRBJ1-5, with D unclear. CDR3 length: 12 amino acids. V lost 3 bases and J 0 bases, leaving 3 bases between the germline ends. CDR1 GTSNPN and CDR2 SVGIG come from the germline V gene (reference sequence). CDR3 sequence (DNA): TGTGCCTGGAGCCATAGCAATCAGCCCCAGCATTTT. Its protein product is CAWSHSNQPQHF.

CDR3 residues: CASKGGFLNYGYTF. The CDR3 DNA reads TGTGCCAGCAAAGGGGGTTTCCTTAACTATGGCTACACCTTC. The chain couples TRBV2 to TRBJ1-2; D might be TRBD1 (6 bases). The CDR3 consists of 14 residues. Trimming took off 7 bases at V and 1 base at J, with 13 bases between the two ends. Germline CDR1 and CDR2: SNHLY and FYNNEI.

This chain links TRBV5-1 with TRBJ2-7; 11 bases line up with TRBD1. The CDR3 totals 14 residues. V lost 3 bases, J lost 7 bases, and 6 bases stayed unmatched. Germline CDR1 SGHRS, CDR2 YFSETQ. For the CDR3, the DNA is TGCGCCAGCAGCTCAGGACAGGGGGCGCGTGAGCAGTACTTC. Translating gives CASSSGQGAREQYF.

The V gene is TRBV28, the J gene TRBJ1-2; TRBD1 matches 8 bases. The ends lost 7 bases at V and 5 bases at J; junction bases unmatched: 9. CDR1 and CDR2 (germline): MDHEN, SYDVKM. CDR3 length: 14 amino acids. The CDR3 DNA follows: TGTGCCAGCACAAACAGGGGGGAAGGGTATGGCTACACCTTC. Residues: CASTNRGEGYGYTF.

This rearrangement joins TRBV7-2 to TRBJ2-7; TRBD1 matches at 7 bases. This CDR3 has 14 residues. Looked up from germline, CDR1 is SGHTA and CDR2 is FQGNSA. Trimming took 2 bases from V and 11 from J; bases not matched to a gene: 12. The CDR3 nucleotides are TGTGCCAGCAGCTTAACCTCGACAGGGCAAAGGGAGTACTTC. Translation: CASSLTSTGQREYF.

The chain is built from TRBV2 and TRBJ1-5; D is perhaps TRBD1 (6 bases). CDR1 and CDR2 (germline): SNHLY, FYNNEI. Trimming took off 5 bases at V and 3 bases at J, with 11 bases between the two ends. The CDR3 has 14 residues. The CDR3 loop is CASSSQGPNQPQHF. In DNA, the CDR3 is TGTGCCAGCAGTTCACAGGGCCCCAATCAGCCCCAGCATTTT.

The chain carries TRBV6-2 or TRBV6-3 and TRBJ2-5; 11 nucleotides match TRBD2. This CDR3 is built from 15 residues. J was trimmed by 7 bases and V by 4 bases; bases with no gene match: 8. The V gene's germline CDR1 is MNHEY and CDR2 SVGEGT. CDR3 protein: CASSFRTSGLRTQYF. CDR3 sequence (DNA): TGTGCCAGCAGTTTCCGGACTAGCGGGCTGAGGACCCAGTACTTC.

This clone came up once. This chain joins TRBV5-4 and TRBJ1-1, with 11 bases aligning to TRBD1. CDR1 SGHNT and CDR2 YYREEE come from the germline V gene (reference sequence). V lost 2 bases, J lost 2 bases, and 2 bases stayed unmatched. The CDR3 runs 15 residues. The CDR3 DNA reads as TGTGCCAGCAGCTTTCGGACAGGGGGCAACACTGAAGCTTTCTTT. Translated, it gives CASSFRTGGNTEAFF.